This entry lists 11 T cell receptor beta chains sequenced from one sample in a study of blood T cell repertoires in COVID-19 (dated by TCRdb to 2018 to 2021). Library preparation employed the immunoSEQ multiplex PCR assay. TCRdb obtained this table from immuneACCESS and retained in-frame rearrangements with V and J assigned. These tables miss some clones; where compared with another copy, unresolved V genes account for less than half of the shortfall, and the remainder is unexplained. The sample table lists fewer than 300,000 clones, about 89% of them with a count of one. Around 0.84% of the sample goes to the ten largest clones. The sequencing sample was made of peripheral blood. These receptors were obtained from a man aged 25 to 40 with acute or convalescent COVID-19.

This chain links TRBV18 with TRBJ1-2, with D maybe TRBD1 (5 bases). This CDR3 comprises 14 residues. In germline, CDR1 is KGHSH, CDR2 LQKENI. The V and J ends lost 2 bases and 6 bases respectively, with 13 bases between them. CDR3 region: CASSPTAQGNGYTF. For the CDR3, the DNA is TGTGCCAGCTCACCAACCGCCCAGGGCAATGGCTACACCTTC.

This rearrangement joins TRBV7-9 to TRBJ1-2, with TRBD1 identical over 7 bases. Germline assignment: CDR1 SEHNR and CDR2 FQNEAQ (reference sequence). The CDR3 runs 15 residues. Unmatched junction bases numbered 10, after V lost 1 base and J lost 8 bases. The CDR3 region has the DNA TGTGCCAGCAGCTTAGTGGCAGGGGGTGTTGAAGGCTACACCTTC. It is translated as CASSLVAGGVEGYTF. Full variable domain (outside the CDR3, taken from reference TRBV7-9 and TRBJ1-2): DTGVSQNPRHKITKRGQNVTFRCDPISEHNRLYWYRQTLGQGPEFLTYFQNEAQLEKSRLLSDRFSAERPKGSFSTLEIQRTEQGDSAMYLCASSLVAGGVEGYTFGSGTRLTVV.

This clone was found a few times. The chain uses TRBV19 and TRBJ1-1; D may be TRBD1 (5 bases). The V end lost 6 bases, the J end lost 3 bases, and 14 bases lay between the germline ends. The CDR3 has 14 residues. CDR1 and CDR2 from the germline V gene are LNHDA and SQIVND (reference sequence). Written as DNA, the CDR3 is TGTGCCAGTAGAAACAGGCCGGTAGACACTGAAGCTTTCTTT. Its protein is CASRNRPVDTEAFF.

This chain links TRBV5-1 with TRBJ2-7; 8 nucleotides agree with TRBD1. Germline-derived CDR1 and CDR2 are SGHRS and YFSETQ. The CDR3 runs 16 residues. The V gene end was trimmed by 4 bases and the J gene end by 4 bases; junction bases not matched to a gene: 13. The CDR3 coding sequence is TGCGCCAGCAGCGAAGGACAGGGTTTAGCTCTTTACGAGCAGTACTTC. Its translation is CASSEGQGLALYEQYF. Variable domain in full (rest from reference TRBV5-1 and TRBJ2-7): KAGVTQTPRYLIKTRGQQVTLSCSPISGHRSVSWYQQTPGQGLQFLFEYFSETQRNKGNFPGRFSGRQFSNSRSEMNVSTLELGDSALYLCASSEGQGLALYEQYFGPGTRLTVT.

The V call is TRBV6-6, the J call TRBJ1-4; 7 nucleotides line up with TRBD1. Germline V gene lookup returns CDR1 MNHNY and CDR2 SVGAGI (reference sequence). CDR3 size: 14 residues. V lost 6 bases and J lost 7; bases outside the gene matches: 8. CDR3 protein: CASRHGQVVEKLFF. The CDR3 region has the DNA TGTGCCAGCAGACATGGACAGGTGGTTGAAAAACTGTTTTTT.

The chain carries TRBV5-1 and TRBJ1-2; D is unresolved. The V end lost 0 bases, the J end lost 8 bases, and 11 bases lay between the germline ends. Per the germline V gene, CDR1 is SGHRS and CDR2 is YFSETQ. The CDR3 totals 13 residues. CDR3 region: CASSLEPEGGYTF. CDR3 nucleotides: TGCGCCAGCAGCTTGGAACCGGAGGGAGGCTACACCTTC.

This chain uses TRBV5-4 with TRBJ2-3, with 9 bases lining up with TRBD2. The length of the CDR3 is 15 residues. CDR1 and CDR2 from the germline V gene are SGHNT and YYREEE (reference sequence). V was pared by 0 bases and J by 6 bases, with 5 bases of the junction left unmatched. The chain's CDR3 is CASSLAASGADTQYF. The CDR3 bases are TGTGCCAGCAGCTTGGCCGCTAGCGGGGCGGATACGCAGTATTTT.

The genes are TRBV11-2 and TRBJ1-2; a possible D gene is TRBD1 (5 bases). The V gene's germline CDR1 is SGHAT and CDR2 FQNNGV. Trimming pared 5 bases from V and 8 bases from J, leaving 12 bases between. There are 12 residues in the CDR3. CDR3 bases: TGTGCCAGCAGCCCCGGCAGGGAAGGCTACACCTTC. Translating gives CASSPGREGYTF.

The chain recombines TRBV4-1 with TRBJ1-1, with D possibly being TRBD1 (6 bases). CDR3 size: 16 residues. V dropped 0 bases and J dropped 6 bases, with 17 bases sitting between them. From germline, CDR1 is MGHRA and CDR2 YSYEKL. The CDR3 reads CASSQESGGGGSEAFF. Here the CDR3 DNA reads TGCGCCAGCAGCCAAGAATCGGGGGGCGGGGGTTCTGAAGCTTTCTTT.

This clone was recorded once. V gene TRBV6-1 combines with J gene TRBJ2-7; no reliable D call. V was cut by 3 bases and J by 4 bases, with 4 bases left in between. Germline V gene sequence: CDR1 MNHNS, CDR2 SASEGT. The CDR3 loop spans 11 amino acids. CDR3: CASSDGYEQYF. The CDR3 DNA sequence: TGTGCCAGCAGTGACGGTTACGAGCAGTACTTC.

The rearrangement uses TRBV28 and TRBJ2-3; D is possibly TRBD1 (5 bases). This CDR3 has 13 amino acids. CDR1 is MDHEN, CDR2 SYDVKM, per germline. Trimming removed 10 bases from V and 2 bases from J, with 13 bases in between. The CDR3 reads CATQTAYTDTQYF. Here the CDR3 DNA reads TGTGCCACCCAGACAGCCTACACAGATACGCAGTATTTT. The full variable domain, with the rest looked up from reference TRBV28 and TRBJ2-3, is DVKVTQSSRYLVKRTGEKVFLECVQDMDHENMFWYRQDPGLGLRLIYFSYDVKMKEKGDIPEGYSVSREKKERFSLILESASTNQTSMYLCATQTAYTDTQYFGPGTRLTVL.